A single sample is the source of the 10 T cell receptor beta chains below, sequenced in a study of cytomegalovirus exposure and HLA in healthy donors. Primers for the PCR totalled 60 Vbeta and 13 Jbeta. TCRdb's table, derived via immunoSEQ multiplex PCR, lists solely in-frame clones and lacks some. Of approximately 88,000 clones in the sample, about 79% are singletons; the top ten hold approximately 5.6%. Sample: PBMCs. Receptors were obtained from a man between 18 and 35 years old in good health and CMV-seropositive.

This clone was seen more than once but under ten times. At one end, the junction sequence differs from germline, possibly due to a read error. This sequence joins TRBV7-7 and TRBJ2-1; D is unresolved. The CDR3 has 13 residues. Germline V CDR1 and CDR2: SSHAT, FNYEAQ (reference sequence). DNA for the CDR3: TGTGCTAGCAGCTTAGACGGTAACAATGAGCAGTTCTTC. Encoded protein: CASSLDGNNEQFF.

The CDR3 spells CSVEGGRDPSFF. Here the CDR3 DNA reads TGCAGCGTTGAAGGTGGGCGGGACCCATCCTTCTTC. The V and J genes are TRBV29-1 and TRBJ2-1, with D perhaps matching TRBD2 (6 bases). V lost 1 base and J 16 bases, leaving 17 bases between the germline ends. Germline CDR1 is SQVTM and CDR2 is ANQGSEA. The CDR3 extends over 12 amino acids.

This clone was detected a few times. CDR3 nucleotide sequence: TGCGCCAGCAGCCAATACCGGGACAGGGACTACGAGCAGTACTTC. Residues: CASSQYRDRDYEQYF. This chain links TRBV4-1 with TRBJ2-7; TRBD1 aligns across 9 bases. V was pared by 2 bases and J by 3 bases, with 5 bases of the junction left unmatched. The CDR3 contains 15 residues. Germline V gene data show CDR1 as MGHRA and CDR2 as YSYEKL.

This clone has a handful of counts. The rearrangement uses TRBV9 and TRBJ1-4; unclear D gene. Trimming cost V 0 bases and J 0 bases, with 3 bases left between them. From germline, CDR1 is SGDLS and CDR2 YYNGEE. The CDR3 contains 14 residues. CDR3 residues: CASSVGTTNEKLFF. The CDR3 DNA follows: TGTGCCAGCAGCGTAGGTACAACTAATGAAAAACTGTTTTTT.

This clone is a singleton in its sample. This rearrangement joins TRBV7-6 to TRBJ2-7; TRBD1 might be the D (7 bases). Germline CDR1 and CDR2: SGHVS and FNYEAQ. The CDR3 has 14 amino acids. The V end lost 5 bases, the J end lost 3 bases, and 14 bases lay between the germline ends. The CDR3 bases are TGTGCCAGCAGCCGCGGGACAGCCAACTACGAGCAGTACTTC. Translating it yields CASSRGTANYEQYF.

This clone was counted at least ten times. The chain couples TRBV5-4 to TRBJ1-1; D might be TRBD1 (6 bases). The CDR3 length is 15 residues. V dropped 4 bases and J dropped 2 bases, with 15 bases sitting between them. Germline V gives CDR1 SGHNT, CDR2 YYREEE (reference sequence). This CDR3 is CASSGAEQGNTEAFF. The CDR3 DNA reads TGTGCCAGCAGCGGGGCCGAACAGGGAAACACTGAAGCTTTCTTT.

DNA for the CDR3: TGTGCCAGCAGGTTCAACTACGAGCAGTACTTC. Encoded protein: CASRFNYEQYF. The V call is TRBV6-6, the J call TRBJ2-7; no firm D call. The CDR3 runs 11 residues. The V gene's germline CDR1 is MNHNY and CDR2 SVGAGI (reference sequence). Trimming shortened V by 6 bases and J by 3 bases, and 6 bases separated the two germline ends.

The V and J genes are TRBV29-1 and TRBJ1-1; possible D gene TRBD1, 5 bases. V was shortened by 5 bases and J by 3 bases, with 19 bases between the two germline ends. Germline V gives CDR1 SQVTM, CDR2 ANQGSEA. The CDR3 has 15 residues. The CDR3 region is CSVLSRTRSYTEAFF. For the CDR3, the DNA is TGCAGCGTTTTGAGTAGGACAAGATCTTACACTGAAGCTTTCTTT.

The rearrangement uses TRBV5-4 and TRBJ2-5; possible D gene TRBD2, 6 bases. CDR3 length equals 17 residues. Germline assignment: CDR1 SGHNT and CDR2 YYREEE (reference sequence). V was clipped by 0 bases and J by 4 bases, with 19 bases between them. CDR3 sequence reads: CASSLGGASGARETQYF. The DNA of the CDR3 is TGTGCCAGCAGCTTGGGAGGTGCGTCGGGAGCCCGAGAGACCCAGTACTTC.

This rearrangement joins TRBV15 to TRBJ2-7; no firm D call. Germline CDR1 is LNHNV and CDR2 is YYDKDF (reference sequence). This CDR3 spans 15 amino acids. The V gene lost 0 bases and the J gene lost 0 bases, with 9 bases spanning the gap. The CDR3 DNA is TGTGCCACCAGCAGAGAGTGGCAACCCTCCTACGAGCAGTACTTC. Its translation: CATSREWQPSYEQYF.